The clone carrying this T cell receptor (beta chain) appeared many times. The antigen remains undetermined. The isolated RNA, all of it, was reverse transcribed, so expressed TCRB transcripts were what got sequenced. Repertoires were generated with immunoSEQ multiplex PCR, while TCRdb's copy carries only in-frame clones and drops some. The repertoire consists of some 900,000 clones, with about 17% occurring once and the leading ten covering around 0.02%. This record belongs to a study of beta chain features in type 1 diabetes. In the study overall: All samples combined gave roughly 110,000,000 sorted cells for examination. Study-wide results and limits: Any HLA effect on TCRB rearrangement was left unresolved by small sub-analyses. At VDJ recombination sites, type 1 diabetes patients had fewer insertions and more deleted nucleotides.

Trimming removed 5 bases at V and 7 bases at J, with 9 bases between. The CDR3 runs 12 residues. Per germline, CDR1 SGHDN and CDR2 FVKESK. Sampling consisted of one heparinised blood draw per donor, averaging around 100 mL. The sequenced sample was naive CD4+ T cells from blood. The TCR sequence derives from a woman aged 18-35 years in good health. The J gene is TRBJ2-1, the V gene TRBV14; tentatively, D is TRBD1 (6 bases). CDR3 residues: CASSYRANEQFF. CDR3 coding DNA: TGTGCCAGCAGCTACAGGGCTAATGAGCAGTTCTTC.